These 15 T cell receptor beta chains were sequenced from one sample in a study of blood T cell repertoires in COVID-19. Method: immunoSEQ multiplex PCR; TCRdb's copy keeps in-frame clones and lacks some. The sample has about 170,000 clones, less than 85% seen once; the top ten hold under 3.5%. The sequenced sample consisted of peripheral blood. These receptors were obtained from a woman older than 75 with acute or convalescent COVID-19.

This clone was seen only once. CDR3 sequence (DNA): TGTGCCAGCAGCTTAGGACTCGTTTCCTACAATGAGCAGTTCTTC. Its protein product is CASSLGLVSYNEQFF. The chain links TRBV7-3 to TRBJ2-1; a possible D gene is TRBD2 (5 bases). Germline CDR1 reads SGHTA; CDR2 reads FQGTGA. The CDR3 sequence is 15 residues long. V was clipped by 2 bases and J by 1 base, with 9 bases between them.

The V and J genes are TRBV7-9 and TRBJ1-2; 9 nucleotides agree with TRBD1. This CDR3 has 15 residues. V lost 4 bases, J lost 6 bases, and 9 bases stayed unmatched. Germline assignment: CDR1 SEHNR and CDR2 FQNEAQ (reference sequence). This CDR3 is CASSSRTGQGDGYTF. The CDR3 bases are TGTGCCAGCAGCTCGCGAACGGGACAGGGCGATGGCTACACCTTC.

The V call is TRBV5-1, the J call TRBJ2-7; 10 bases match TRBD2. Germline CDR1 SGHRS, CDR2 YFSETQ. J gave up 1 base and V 3 bases, and 13 bases lay outside the gene matches. This CDR3 is 18 amino acids long. CDR3 in amino acids: CASSSRGAGLAESYEQYF. The CDR3 DNA reads TGCGCCAGCAGCTCGCGGGGAGCCGGACTAGCGGAATCCTACGAGCAGTACTTC.

The chain combines TRBV2 with TRBJ2-3; TRBD2 aligns across 8 bases. The germline gives CDR1 SNHLY, CDR2 FYNNEI. This CDR3 region has 15 residues. V gave up 6 bases and J gave up 2 bases; unmatched junction bases: 7. CDR3 bases: TGTGCCAGCAGACTAGCGGAGGTCCCCACAGATACGCAGTATTTT. Residues: CASRLAEVPTDTQYF.

This clone has a single count. The J gene is TRBJ1-1, the V gene TRBV28; TRBD1 is a possible D gene (5 bases). V was pared by 7 bases and J by 5 bases, with 11 bases between. The germline V gene has CDR1 MDHEN and CDR2 SYDVKM. The CDR3 length is 12 residues. CDR3 residues: CASTFGGTEAFF. The DNA for the CDR3 is TGTGCCAGCACCTTCGGGGGGACTGAAGCTTTCTTT.

V and J are TRBV27 and TRBJ2-3, with a possible D match to TRBD2 (5 bases). Trimming removed 5 bases from V and 4 bases from J, with 13 bases in between. The CDR3 is made up of 14 amino acids. CDR1 MNHEY and CDR2 SMNVEV come from the germline V gene (reference sequence). CDR3 in amino acids: CASSPRGSPDTQYF. For the CDR3, the DNA is TGTGCCAGCAGTCCCCGGGGTAGCCCAGATACGCAGTATTTT.

The rearrangement joins TRBV7-3 to TRBJ1-6; 11 positions agree with TRBD1. The CDR3 spans 15 residues. Per the germline V gene, CDR1 is SGHTA and CDR2 is FQGTGA. With 1 base clipped from V and 9 bases from J, the junction kept 2 bases outside the gene matches. This CDR3 is CASSLRGTGGSPLHF. The CDR3 DNA sequence: TGTGCCAGCAGCTTAAGGGGGACAGGGGGTTCACCCCTCCACTTT.

This sequence joins TRBV4-2 and TRBJ1-6; 8 bases match TRBD1. This CDR3 has 16 amino acids. Germline CDR1 reads LGHNA; CDR2 reads YNFKEQ. V trimming: 2 bases; J trimming: 5 bases; junction bases outside the gene matches: 5. CDR3 amino acids: CASSQSGGVDNSPLHF. The DNA of the CDR3 is TGTGCCAGCAGCCAATCAGGGGGCGTTGATAATTCACCCCTCCACTTT.

This chain links TRBV11-1 with TRBJ1-1, with no clear D. CDR3 length equals 13 residues. The germline V gene has CDR1 SGHAT and CDR2 FQDESV (reference sequence). The V and J ends lost 4 bases and 1 base respectively, with 7 bases between them. The CDR3 DNA reads TGTGCCAGCAGCTCCAACAGGAACACTGAAGCTTTCTTT. It is translated as CASSSNRNTEAFF.

This clone appeared a few times. CDR3 region: CASSYSQGTTEAFF. CDR3 coding DNA: TGTGCCAGCAGTTACTCTCAGGGTACCACTGAAGCTTTCTTT. V and J are TRBV6-2 or TRBV6-3 and TRBJ1-1; the D gene is possibly TRBD1 (5 bases). CDR1 and CDR2 (germline): MNHEY, SVGEGT. The CDR3 is made up of 14 amino acids. V was pared by 0 bases and J by 4 bases, with 9 bases between.

This clone came up a few times. The chain has TRBV29-1 and TRBJ2-2, with D tentatively TRBD1 or TRBD2 (7 bases each). CDR3 length equals 16 residues. Germline loops: CDR1 SQVTM, CDR2 ANQGSEA. The germline V and J ends were trimmed by 4 bases and 6 bases, with 21 bases remaining between them. This CDR3 reads CSVGEGASGVPGELFF. The CDR3 nucleotides are TGCAGCGTTGGAGAGGGGGCTAGCGGAGTCCCCGGGGAGCTGTTTTTT.

The chain joins TRBV5-6 to TRBJ1-4; unclear D gene. The germline V and J ends were trimmed by 2 bases and 4 bases, with 12 bases remaining between them. The CDR3 spans 15 residues. CDR1 SGHDT and CDR2 YYEEEE come from the germline V gene. CDR3 sequence reads: CASSFRLESNEKLFF. CDR3 coding DNA: TGTGCCAGCAGCTTTCGATTGGAGAGTAATGAAAAACTGTTTTTT.

The chain couples TRBV7-9 to TRBJ2-2, with 7 bases aligning to TRBD2. CDR1 SEHNR and CDR2 FQNEAQ come from the germline V gene (reference sequence). The length of the CDR3 is 16 residues. V trimming: 6 bases; J trimming: 1 base; junction bases outside the gene matches: 8. The CDR3 reads CASSRGASGNTGELFF. The CDR3 bases are TGTGCCAGCAGTAGAGGGGCTAGCGGGAACACCGGGGAGCTGTTTTTT.

The V and J genes are TRBV12-5 and TRBJ2-7, with 9 positions matching TRBD2. Losses at the gene ends were 5 bases for V and 0 bases for J; bases not matched to a gene: 8. There are 16 residues in the CDR3. Germline V CDR1 and CDR2: LGHNT, FRNRAP. The CDR3: CASGPQKREVSYEQYF. CDR3 nucleotide sequence: TGTGCTAGTGGTCCGCAGAAGCGGGAGGTCTCCTACGAGCAGTACTTC.

This clone was recorded a few times. The genes are TRBV7-2 and TRBJ2-7; 7 nucleotides agree with TRBD2. The ends lost 4 bases at V and 6 bases at J; junction bases unmatched: 9. Germline V gives CDR1 SGHTA, CDR2 FQGNSA. The CDR3 totals 14 residues. CDR3 in DNA: TGTGCCAGCAGCTCCTCAGCGGGACCCTTCGAGCAGTACTTC. Its translation is CASSSSAGPFEQYF.